The 5 T cell receptor beta chains presented below share a single source sample, sequenced in a study of T cell repertoires in cytomegalovirus infection. TCRdb processed the reads anew with MiXCR; each CDR3 protein has one entry. The table includes 500,000 to 600,000 distinct CDR3 sequences, more than 15% detected once. The sequencing input was CD8+ T cells from PBMCs. The source is a human donor in good health (CMV status not recorded). Some clones in this sample may be carry-over from other donors' samples.

This clonotype was counted at least ten times. The chain combines TRBV7-3 with TRBJ2-1, with 10 bases identical to TRBD2. V lost 6 bases, J lost 3 bases, and 5 bases stayed unmatched. Germline V gives CDR1 SGHTA, CDR2 FQGTGA. This CDR3 region has 15 residues. CDR3 loop: CASSFGTSVYNEQFF. CDR3 coding DNA: TGTGCCAGCAGTTTCGGGACTAGCGTCTACAATGAGCAGTTCTTC.

V gene TRBV3-1 combines with J gene TRBJ2-2; 8 nucleotides match TRBD1. The CDR3 has 16 amino acids. Germline CDR1 LGHDT, CDR2 YNNKEL (reference sequence). V lost 1 base and J lost 3; bases outside the gene matches: 4. The CDR3 bases are TGTGCCAGCAGCCAAGCCGGGACAGGACACACCGGGGAGCTGTTTTTT. Protein sequence: CASSQAGTGHTGELFF.

This clonotype came up many times. J is TRBJ2-3 and V is TRBV7-8, with a possible D match to TRBD2 (6 bases). The CDR3 consists of 21 residues. Germline-derived CDR1 and CDR2 are SGHVS and FQNEAQ. The ends were cut back, 3 bases at V and 1 base at J, with 29 bases in the middle. In nucleotides, the CDR3 is TGTGCCAGCAGCTTTAGCCCGTCGGCCGACGGGACTCCTAAGCGCACAGATACGCAGTATTTT. Translated, it gives CASSFSPSADGTPKRTDTQYF.

This clonotype was observed at least ten times. The chain is built from TRBV19 and TRBJ2-7; the D gene is possibly TRBD2 (5 bases). The CDR3 covers 13 residues. Germline assignment: CDR1 LNHDA and CDR2 SQIVND (reference sequence). Trimming shortened V by 6 bases and J by 2 bases, and 11 bases separated the two germline ends. The CDR3 bases are TGTGCCAGTAGAGGGAGAGGAGCCTACGAGCAGTACTTC. The encoded protein is CASRGRGAYEQYF.

This clonotype was counted a few times. The V call is TRBV6-5, the J call TRBJ1-5; tentatively, D is TRBD1 (6 bases). Looked up from germline, CDR1 is MNHEY and CDR2 is SVGAGI. With 4 bases removed from V and 3 bases from J, the gap between germline ends came to 16 bases. This CDR3 comprises 16 residues. For the CDR3, the DNA is TGTGCCAGCAGTTCCTCCCGAGGACAGTTCAATCAGCCCCAGCATTTT. This gives the protein CASSSSRGQFNQPQHF.